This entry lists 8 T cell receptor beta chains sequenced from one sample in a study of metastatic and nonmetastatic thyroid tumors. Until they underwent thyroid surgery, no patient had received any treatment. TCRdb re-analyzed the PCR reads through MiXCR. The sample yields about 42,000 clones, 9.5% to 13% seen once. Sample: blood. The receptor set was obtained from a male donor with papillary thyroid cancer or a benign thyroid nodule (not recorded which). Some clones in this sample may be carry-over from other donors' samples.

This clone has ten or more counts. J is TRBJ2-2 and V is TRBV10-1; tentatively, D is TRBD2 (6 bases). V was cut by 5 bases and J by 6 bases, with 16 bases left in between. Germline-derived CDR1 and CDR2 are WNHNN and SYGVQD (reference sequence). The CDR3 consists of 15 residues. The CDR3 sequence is CASSSPGTPSGELFF. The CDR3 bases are TGCGCCAGCAGTTCCCCCGGGACTCCCTCCGGGGAGCTGTTTTTT.

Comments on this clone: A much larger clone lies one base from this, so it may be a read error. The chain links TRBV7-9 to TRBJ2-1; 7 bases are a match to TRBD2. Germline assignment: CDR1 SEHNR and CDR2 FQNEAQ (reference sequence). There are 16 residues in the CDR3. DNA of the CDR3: TGTGCCCGTTTTGTTGAGAGCGGGATCTTCAACAATGAGCATTTCTTC. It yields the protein CARFVESGIFNNEHFF.

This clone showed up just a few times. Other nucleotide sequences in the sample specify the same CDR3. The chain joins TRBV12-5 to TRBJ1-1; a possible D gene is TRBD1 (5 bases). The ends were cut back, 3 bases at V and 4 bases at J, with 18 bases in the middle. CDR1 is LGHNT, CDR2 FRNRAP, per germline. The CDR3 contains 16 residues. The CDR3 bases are TGTGCTAGTGGTTTACCCAGGGATAACCCGCGCACTGAAGCTTTCTTT. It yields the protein CASGLPRDNPRTEAFF.

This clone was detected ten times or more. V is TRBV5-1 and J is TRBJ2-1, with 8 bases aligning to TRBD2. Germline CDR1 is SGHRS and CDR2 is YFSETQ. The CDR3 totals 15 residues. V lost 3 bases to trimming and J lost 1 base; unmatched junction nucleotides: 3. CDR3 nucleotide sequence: TGCGCCAGCAGCTCTACTAGCGGATCCTACAATGAGCAGTTCTTC. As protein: CASSSTSGSYNEQFF.

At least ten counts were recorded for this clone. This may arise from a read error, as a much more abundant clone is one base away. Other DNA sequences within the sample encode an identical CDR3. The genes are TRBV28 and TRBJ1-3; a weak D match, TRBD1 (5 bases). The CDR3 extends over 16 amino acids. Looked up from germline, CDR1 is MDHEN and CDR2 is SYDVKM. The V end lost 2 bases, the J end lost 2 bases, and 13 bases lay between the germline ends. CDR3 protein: CASSLRWTFPGNTIYF. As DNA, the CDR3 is TGTGCCAGCAGTTTAAGATGGACATTCCCTGGAAACACCATATATTTT.

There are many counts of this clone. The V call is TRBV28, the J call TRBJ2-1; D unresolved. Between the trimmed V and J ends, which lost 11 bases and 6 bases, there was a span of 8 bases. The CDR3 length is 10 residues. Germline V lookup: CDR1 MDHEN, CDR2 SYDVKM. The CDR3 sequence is CASEGNEQFF. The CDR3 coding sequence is TGTGCCTCCGAAGGCAATGAGCAGTTCTTC.

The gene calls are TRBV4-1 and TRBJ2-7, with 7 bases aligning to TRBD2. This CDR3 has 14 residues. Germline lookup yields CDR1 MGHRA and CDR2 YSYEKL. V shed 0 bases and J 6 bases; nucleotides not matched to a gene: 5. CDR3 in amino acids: CASSQDQGGTEQYF. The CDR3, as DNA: TGCGCCAGCAGCCAAGATCAGGGAGGGACCGAGCAGTACTTC.

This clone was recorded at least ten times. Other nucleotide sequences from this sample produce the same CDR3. This CDR3 is CASSQWVGLAGDEQYF. The CDR3 DNA is TGTGCCAGCAGCCAGTGGGTGGGACTAGCGGGAGATGAGCAGTACTTC. This rearrangement joins TRBV11-2 to TRBJ2-7; 14 bases line up with TRBD2. Germline CDR1 reads SGHAT; CDR2 reads FQNNGV. V lost 5 bases to trimming and J lost 7 bases; unmatched junction nucleotides: 10. The CDR3 covers 16 residues.